These T cell receptor beta chains were read from a single sample in a study of blood T cell repertoires in COVID-19. This table comes from immunoSEQ multiplex PCR, and its TCRdb copy is limited to in-frame clones, with some not included. The table has over 150,000 clones, roughly 88% seen once; the top ten hold roughly a sixth. Sequenced material: peripheral blood. Receptors originate from a middle-aged man with COVID-19, enrolled during active disease. Both conserved end residues are part of each CDR3. Fields, in order: clone size, CDR3 length, V gene, J gene, D gene, CDR3 DNA, CDR3 protein. D genes are given only for firm matches. Part of the rows lack a size; the others show once, few, many or a class for expanded clones.

size: once
length: 15
V: TRBV27
J: TRBJ2-1
D: TRBD2
DNA: TGTGCCAGCAGACCCAGCGGGGGGGCCTACAATGAGCAGTTCTTC
CDR3: CASRPSGGAYNEQFF

size: NA
length: 13
V: TRBV11-3
J: TRBJ2-7
D: NA
DNA: TGTGCCAGCAGCTTAGATCAAACCTACGAGCAGTACTTC
CDR3: CASSLDQTYEQYF

size: NA
length: 15
V: TRBV2
J: TRBJ2-1
D: TRBD2
DNA: TGTGCCAGCAGTGACCTAGCGGGAGAATACAATGAGCAGTTCTTC
CDR3: CASSDLAGEYNEQFF

size: NA
length: 14
V: TRBV10-3
J: TRBJ2-7
D: NA
DNA: TGTGCCATCAGTGAGACAGGTATCTCCTACGAGCAGTACTTC
CDR3: CAISETGISYEQYF

size: NA
length: 13
V: TRBV19
J: TRBJ2-5
D: NA
DNA: NA
CDR3: CAGLSWEEETQYF

size: NA
length: 11
V: TRBV29-1
J: TRBJ2-1
D: NA
DNA: TGCAGCGTTGGACTAGTCAATGAGCAGTTCTTC
CDR3: CSVGLVNEQFF

size: NA
length: 15
V: TRBV6-6
J: TRBJ1-2
D: TRBD1
DNA: TGTGCCAGCAGTCCGGACAGGGGGCTGAGCTATGGCTACACCTTC
CDR3: CASSPDRGLSYGYTF

size: NA
length: 14
V: TRBV30
J: TRBJ1-2
D: TRBD1
DNA: TGTGCCTGGAGTGCCACCAGGGGGACTTATGGCTACACCTTC
CDR3: CAWSATRGTYGYTF

size: NA
length: 14
V: TRBV6-5
J: TRBJ2-7
D: TRBD1
DNA: TGTGCCAGCAGGACAGGGGAGTCGGAATGGGAGCAGTACTTC
CDR3: CASRTGESEWEQYF

size: NA
length: 13
V: TRBV7-9
J: TRBJ2-7
D: TRBD1
DNA: TGTGCCAGCAGCTCGGGACAGTCCTACGAGCAGTACTTC
CDR3: CASSSGQSYEQYF

size: NA
length: 15
V: TRBV7-5
J: TRBJ2-4
D: NA
DNA: TGTGTCAGACAAAGAGGGCAGGGGGCCAAAAACATTCAGTACTTC
CDR3: CVRQRGQGAKNIQYF

size: NA
length: 16
V: TRBV11-3
J: TRBJ2-1
D: TRBD2
DNA: TGTGCCAGCAGTCTAGCGGGTAGCGGGGGCTACAATGAGCAGTTCTTC
CDR3: CASSLAGSGGYNEQFF

size: NA
length: 15
V: TRBV30
J: TRBJ2-1
D: TRBD2
DNA: TGTGCCTGGAGTGTACTCGGCGGGGGGGCCAGGGAGCAGTTCTTC
CDR3: CAWSVLGGGAREQFF

size: NA
length: 16
V: TRBV5-1
J: TRBJ2-1
D: TRBD2
DNA: TGCGCCAGCAGCCCGCAGACTAGCGGGACAATCAATGAGCAGTTCTTC
CDR3: CASSPQTSGTINEQFF

size: NA
length: 15
V: TRBV5-1
J: TRBJ1-2
D: NA
DNA: TGCGCCAGCAGCTTAACACAGGGCGCTAACTATGGCTACACCTTC
CDR3: CASSLTQGANYGYTF